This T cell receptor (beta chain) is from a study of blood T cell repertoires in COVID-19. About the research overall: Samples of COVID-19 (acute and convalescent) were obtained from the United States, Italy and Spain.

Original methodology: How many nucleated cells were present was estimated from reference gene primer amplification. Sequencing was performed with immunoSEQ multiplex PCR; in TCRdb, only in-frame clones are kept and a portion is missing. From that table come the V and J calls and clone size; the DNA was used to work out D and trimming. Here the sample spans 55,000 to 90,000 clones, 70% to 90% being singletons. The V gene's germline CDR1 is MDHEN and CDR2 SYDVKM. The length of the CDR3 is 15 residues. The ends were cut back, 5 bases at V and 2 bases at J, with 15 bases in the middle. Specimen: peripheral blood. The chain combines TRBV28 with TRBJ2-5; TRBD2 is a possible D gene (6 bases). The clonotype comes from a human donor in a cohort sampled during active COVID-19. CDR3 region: CASSLWLARQETQYF. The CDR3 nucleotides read TGTGCCAGCAGTCTGTGGCTAGCGAGGCAAGAGACCCAGTACTTC.